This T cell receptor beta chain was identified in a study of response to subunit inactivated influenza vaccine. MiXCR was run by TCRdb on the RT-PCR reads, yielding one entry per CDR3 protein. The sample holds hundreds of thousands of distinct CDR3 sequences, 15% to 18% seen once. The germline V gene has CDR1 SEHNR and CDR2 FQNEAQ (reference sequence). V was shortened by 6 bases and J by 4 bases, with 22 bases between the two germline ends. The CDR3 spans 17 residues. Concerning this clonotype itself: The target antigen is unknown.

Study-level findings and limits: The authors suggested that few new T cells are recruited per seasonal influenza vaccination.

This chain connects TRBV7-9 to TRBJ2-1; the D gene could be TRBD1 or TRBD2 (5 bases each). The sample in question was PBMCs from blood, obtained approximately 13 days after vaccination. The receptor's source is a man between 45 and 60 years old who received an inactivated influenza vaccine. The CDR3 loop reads CASSKWGRGMPYNEQFF. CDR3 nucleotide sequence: TGTGCCAGCAGTAAATGGGGGAGAGGGATGCCTTACAATGAGCAGTTCTTC.